This TCR beta chain was sequenced in a study of control samples from healthy donors and cancer patients. The trim removed 5 bases at V and 4 bases at J, leaving 5 bases unmatched. CDR1 SGHVS and CDR2 FQNEAQ come from the germline V gene. This CDR3 has 15 residues. Repertoires were generated with immunoSEQ multiplex PCR, while TCRdb's copy carries only in-frame clones and drops some. The table lists about 100,000 clones, about 90% of them singletons. This clonotype originated in a woman between 45 and 60 years old in good health. V is TRBV7-8 and J is TRBJ2-3, with 11 bases aligning to TRBD2. Sequenced material: blood. The DNA for the CDR3 is TGTGCCAGCAGCAGTAGCGGGAGGGCCCCAGATACGCAGTATTTT. This translates into CASSSSGRAPDTQYF.